This T cell receptor (beta chain) was recorded in a study of control samples from healthy donors and cancer patients. TCRdb keeps only in-frame clones here, not all; method: immunoSEQ multiplex PCR. The data hold 85,000 to 95,000 clones, with roughly nine tenths observed a single time. This clone was picked up a small number of times. Germline lookup yields CDR1 MNHEY and CDR2 SVGAGI. V was trimmed by 6 bases and J by 1 base, leaving 12 bases between them. The CDR3 sequence is 14 residues long. This clonotype was sampled from a woman in her thirties in good health. Material: blood. The chain links TRBV6-5 to TRBJ1-1; a possible D gene is TRBD1 (5 bases). The CDR3 DNA sequence: TGTGCCAGCAGGTTTGGGACCGCGAACACTGAAGCTTTCTTT. Translated: CASRFGTANTEAFF.